One sample yielded the 27 T cell receptor beta chains listed below, sequenced in a study of T cell clones after liver transplantation. Repertoires were generated with immunoSEQ multiplex PCR, while TCRdb's copy carries only in-frame clones and drops some. Of some 110,000 clones in the sample, 80% to 85% are singletons; the top ten hold 0.99%. Sequencing was performed on CD4+ T cells from blood, taken before liver transplant. The receptors stem from a human donor who received a liver transplant.

This clone has only one observation. The chain is built from TRBV10-3 and TRBJ2-6; the D is unclear. The CDR3 loop spans 14 amino acids. Germline lookup yields CDR1 ENHRY and CDR2 SYGVKD. Trimming removed 6 bases at V and 1 base at J, with 7 bases between. CDR3 in DNA: TGTGCCATCAGAGACTTTTCTGGGGCCAACGTCCTGACTTTC. Protein product: CAIRDFSGANVLTF.

Note on this clone: The sample has other DNA sequences that encode this CDR3 too. The genes are TRBV18 and TRBJ1-3; D is undetermined. This CDR3 comprises 15 residues. CDR1 is KGHSH, CDR2 LQKENI, per germline. The V and J ends lost 2 bases and 0 bases respectively, with 8 bases between them. The CDR3 is CASSPGSTSGNTIYF. DNA for the CDR3: TGTGCCAGCTCACCAGGGAGTACCTCTGGAAACACCATATATTTT.

This chain links TRBV7-8 with TRBJ1-1, with D tentatively TRBD1 (5 bases). Trimming pared 6 bases from V and 2 bases from J, leaving 19 bases between. Germline CDR1 SGHVS, CDR2 FQNEAQ. The CDR3 covers 16 residues. This chain's CDR3 is CASRKRGGIENTEAFF. Written as DNA, the CDR3 is TGTGCCAGCAGGAAAAGGGGAGGGATTGAAAACACTGAAGCTTTCTTT.

The gene calls are TRBV25-1 and TRBJ2-3; a possible D gene is TRBD1 (5 bases). Germline CDR1 reads MGHDK; CDR2 reads SYGVNS. This CDR3 has 15 amino acids. V lost 3 bases to trimming and J lost 2 bases, with 12 bases between them. CDR3 in DNA: TGTGCCAGCAGTGATCGCCAGGGCAACACAGATACGCAGTATTTT. This translates into CASSDRQGNTDTQYF. Supplemented by reference TRBV25-1 and TRBJ2-3, the full variable domain reads EADIYQTPRYLVIGTGKKITLECSQTMGHDKMYWYQQDPGMELHLIHYSYGVNSTEKGDLSSESTVSRIRTEHFPLTLESARPSHTSQYLCASSDRQGNTDTQYFGPGTRLTVL.

This clone occurred once. The chain uses TRBV6-1 and TRBJ2-2, with D possibly TRBD2 on 6 matching bases. The CDR3 is made up of 14 amino acids. V lost 7 bases, J lost 1 base, and 10 bases lay in between. Germline assignment: CDR1 MNHNS and CDR2 SASEGT. Here the CDR3 reads CASTGDRNTGELFF. As DNA, the CDR3 is TGTGCCAGCACGGGGGACCGGAACACCGGGGAGCTGTTTTTT.

V and J are TRBV9 and TRBJ2-7, with 9 bases aligning to TRBD1. The germline gives CDR1 SGDLS, CDR2 YYNGEE. The V gene end was trimmed by 4 bases and the J gene end by 6 bases; junction bases not matched to a gene: 5. The CDR3 sequence is 13 residues long. The CDR3 DNA sequence: TGTGCCAGCAGCAGGGGACAGGGAAGCGAGCAGTACTTC. The encoded protein is CASSRGQGSEQYF.

The chain carries TRBV6-6 and TRBJ1-1, with TRBD1 as a possible D gene (6 bases). Deletions cut 5 bases from V and 1 base from J, with 8 bases between. Germline CDR1 MNHNY, CDR2 SVGAGI (reference sequence). The CDR3 totals 13 residues. The CDR3 loop is CASSKQGNTEAFF. The CDR3 DNA reads TGTGCCAGCAGTAAACAGGGGAACACTGAAGCTTTCTTT.

This sequence joins TRBV12-2 and TRBJ1-2. TRBV12-2 is tagged as a pseudogene. CDR3 size: 12 residues. This chain's CDR3 is CASRLEIDGYTF. CDR3 nucleotide sequence: TGTGCAAGTCGCTTAGAAATTGATGGCTACACCTTC.

The J gene is TRBJ2-7, the V gene TRBV5-1; TRBD1 aligns across 9 bases. CDR1 SGHRS and CDR2 YFSETQ come from the germline V gene. The length of the CDR3 is 16 residues. V shed 2 bases and J 3 bases; nucleotides not matched to a gene: 9. CDR3 DNA sequence: TGCGCCAGCAGCTTCACCCCGGGACAGGGTTTCTACGAGCAGTACTTC. Translated, it gives CASSFTPGQGFYEQYF. Full variable domain (rest looked up from reference TRBV5-1 and TRBJ2-7): KAGVTQTPRYLIKTRGQQVTLSCSPISGHRSVSWYQQTPGQGLQFLFEYFSETQRNKGNFPGRFSGRQFSNSRSEMNVSTLELGDSALYLCASSFTPGQGFYEQYFGPGTRLTVT.

V is TRBV5-4 and J is TRBJ1-5; D ambiguous. CDR3 length: 13 amino acids. Germline CDR1 is SGHNT and CDR2 is YYREEE (reference sequence). Trimming removed 6 bases from V and 6 bases from J, with 13 bases in between. The DNA of the CDR3 is TGTGCCAGCAACATAGATGGTACTCAGCCCCAGCATTTT. This codes for CASNIDGTQPQHF.

The chain uses TRBV10-2 and TRBJ1-4; no firm D call. The CDR3 extends over 15 amino acids. Trimming pared 0 bases from V and 0 bases from J, leaving 5 bases between. The germline gives CDR1 WSHSY, CDR2 SAAADI. CDR3 protein: CASSESWATNEKLFF. CDR3 DNA sequence: TGCGCCAGCAGTGAGTCGTGGGCAACTAATGAAAAACTGTTTTTT.

The chain has TRBV27 and TRBJ1-1; D remains ambiguous. V lost 5 bases and J 5 bases, leaving 12 bases between the germline ends. The CDR3 has 13 amino acids. The germline V gene encodes CDR1 MNHEY and CDR2 SMNVEV (reference sequence). CDR3 coding DNA: TGTGCCAGCAGTCCTTATAGTAAAACTGAAGCTTTCTTT. Its translation: CASSPYSKTEAFF.

The V gene is TRBV6-1, the J gene TRBJ1-5; unclear D gene. V lost 4 bases and J 8 bases, leaving 12 bases between the germline ends. Germline CDR1 reads MNHNS; CDR2 reads SASEGT. The CDR3 runs 13 residues. The CDR3 DNA is TGTGCCAGCAGTGGGCGGGTTTTTGAGCCCCAGCATTTT. It is translated as CASSGRVFEPQHF.

This sequence joins TRBV2 and TRBJ1-5; D unclear. Trimming took 1 base from V and 4 from J, leaving 8 bases between them. CDR3 length: 14 amino acids. Germline-derived CDR1 and CDR2 are SNHLY and FYNNEI. The CDR3: CASSEGTANQPQHF. DNA of the CDR3: TGTGCCAGCAGTGAAGGTACAGCTAATCAGCCCCAGCATTTT. Using reference TRBV2 and TRBJ1-5 for the parts outside the CDR3, the full variable domain is EPEVTQTPSHQVTQMGQEVILRCVPISNHLYFYWYRQILGQKVEFLVSFYNNEISEKSEIFDDQFSVERPDGSNFTLKIRSTKLEDSAMYFCASSEGTANQPQHFGDGTRLSIL.

This chain uses TRBV19 with TRBJ1-5; maybe TRBD1 (6 bases). The germline CDR1 and CDR2 sequences are LNHDA and SQIVND (reference sequence). The CDR3 runs to 16 residues. The V end was cut by 4 bases, the J end by 0 bases, with 13 bases between. This CDR3 reads CASSRGQTYSNQPQHF. The CDR3 region has the DNA TGTGCCAGTAGTAGAGGACAGACATATAGCAATCAGCCCCAGCATTTT.

The rearrangement links TRBV6-1 to TRBJ1-1; TRBD1 is a possible D gene (6 bases). Germline CDR1 MNHNS, CDR2 SASEGT. Trimming pared 5 bases from V and 4 bases from J, leaving 11 bases between. The CDR3 totals 13 residues. The CDR3 DNA is TGTGCCAGCAGTCAGACAGGAGCCACTGAAGCTTTCTTT. Translated: CASSQTGATEAFF.

The chain links TRBV5-4 to TRBJ1-2; D is unresolved. CDR1 and CDR2 (germline): SGHNT, YYREEE (reference sequence). The V gene lost 0 bases and the J gene lost 3 bases, with 15 bases spanning the gap. This CDR3 spans 16 amino acids. The CDR3 coding sequence is TGTGCCAGCAGCTTGGGAGGTCTCGGGGTCGACTATGGCTACACCTTC. Translated: CASSLGGLGVDYGYTF.

The V gene is TRBV18, the J gene TRBJ1-1, with D perhaps TRBD1 (5 bases). CDR1 and CDR2 from the germline V gene are KGHSH and LQKENI. The V gene lost 1 base and the J gene lost 3 bases, with 12 bases spanning the gap. This CDR3 has 15 residues. The CDR3 region is CASSPQAGKDTEAFF. Here the CDR3 DNA reads TGTGCCAGCTCACCACAGGCAGGGAAGGACACTGAAGCTTTCTTT.

CDR3 DNA: TGTGCCAGCAGCCCGGGACCCGTCGACTACACCTTC. Translated, it gives CASSPGPVDYTF. The chain joins TRBV7-9 to TRBJ1-2, with D perhaps matching TRBD1 (5 bases). CDR3 size: 12 residues. The V and J ends lost 5 bases and 10 bases respectively, with 14 bases between them. The germline CDR1 and CDR2 sequences are SEHNR and FQNEAQ (reference sequence).

The chain couples TRBV7-8 to TRBJ1-2, with D perhaps matching TRBD1 (6 bases). The CDR3 loop spans 16 amino acids. CDR1 is SGHVS, CDR2 FQNEAQ, per germline. V was clipped by 1 base and J by 0 bases, with 12 bases between them. The CDR3 region has the DNA TGTGCCAGCAGCTTAGAAGGACAGAAAACTAACTATGGCTACACCTTC. Protein product: CASSLEGQKTNYGYTF.

This chain uses TRBV7-2 with TRBJ2-5, with 7 bases fitting TRBD2. V shed 2 bases and J 7 bases; nucleotides not matched to a gene: 7. This CDR3 has 14 residues. From germline, CDR1 is SGHTA and CDR2 FQGNSA. Here the CDR3 DNA reads TGTGCCAGCAGCTTATTGGCGGGGGACGCGACCCAGTACTTC. Amino acids: CASSLLAGDATQYF.

The rearrangement joins TRBV19 to TRBJ2-2, with 8 positions matching TRBD2. V trimming: 3 bases; J trimming: 5 bases; junction bases outside the gene matches: 5. CDR1 is LNHDA and CDR2 is SQIVND in the germline V gene (reference sequence). CDR3 length: 15 amino acids. CDR3 sequence: CASSIFSGTTGELFF. In DNA form, the CDR3 reads TGTGCCAGTAGTATCTTTAGCGGGACAACCGGGGAGCTGTTTTTT.

V usage is TRBV2 and J usage is TRBJ2-3; 7 bases map to TRBD1. CDR3 length: 15 amino acids. J gave up 2 bases and V 5 bases, and 7 bases lay outside the gene matches. The germline CDR1 and CDR2 sequences are SNHLY and FYNNEI. The CDR3 DNA follows: TGTGCCAGCAGTAACCAGGGGGACCACACAGATACGCAGTATTTT. This sequence encodes CASSNQGDHTDTQYF.

This clone was detected a few times. CDR3: CSVLTDGYEQYF. CDR3 nucleotides: TGCAGCGTCCTTACCGACGGATACGAGCAGTACTTC. The V gene is TRBV29-1, the J gene TRBJ2-7; D ambiguous. Germline V gene sequence: CDR1 SQVTM, CDR2 ANQGSEA. Trimming removed 6 bases from V and 4 bases from J, with 13 bases in between. This CDR3 has 12 residues.

This chain uses TRBV7-2 with TRBJ2-7; tentatively, D is TRBD1 or TRBD2 (5 bases each). Trimming removed 5 bases from V and 3 bases from J, with 20 bases in between. From germline, CDR1 is SGHTA and CDR2 FQGNSA. The CDR3 loop spans 16 amino acids. The CDR3 coding sequence is TGTGCCAGCAGCAGGGAAACTGGGGACGGATTCTACGAGCAGTACTTC. Translated, it gives CASSRETGDGFYEQYF.

V and J are TRBV30 and TRBJ2-1, with TRBD1 identical over 7 bases. This CDR3 comprises 15 residues. The J segment lost 4 bases and the V segment lost 1 base, leaving 7 bases of the junction unmatched. Germline V CDR1 and CDR2: GTSNPN, SVGIG (reference sequence). For the CDR3, the DNA is TGTGCCTGGAGTGCGGGGACAGTGGTTTACAATGAGCAGTTCTTC. Translating gives CAWSAGTVVYNEQFF.

The sample holds one count of this clone. This chain links TRBV7-8 with TRBJ2-7; D gene unclear. Germline V lookup: CDR1 SGHVS, CDR2 FQNEAQ. The CDR3 length is 15 residues. The V and J ends lost 6 bases and 0 bases respectively, with 15 bases between them. CDR3 bases: TGTGCCAGCAGAAAAACCCCCCGGAGCTCCTACGAGCAGTACTTC. Translation gives CASRKTPRSSYEQYF.